This TCR beta chain was captured in a study of cytomegalovirus exposure and HLA in healthy donors. Looking at the study overall: In an earlier analysis, around 120 million unique TCR beta sequences were found from about 180 million T cells.

13 Jbeta primers and 60 Vbeta primers were used for the PCR. Sequenced by immunoSEQ multiplex PCR; TCRdb stores in-frame clones only, minus some. The sample carries under 130,000 clones, roughly 80% recorded once. In the case of this clone: Antigen: not known.

Study outcomes and limitations: In a later analysis, several top co-occurrence clusters appeared linked to parvovirus B19, influenza, CMV and Epstein-Barr virus. Researchers counted around 180 TCR beta chains as cytomegalovirus-associated.

The CDR3 length is 14 residues. V was shortened by 0 bases and J by 5 bases, with 6 bases between the two germline ends. Germline V lookup: CDR1 SGHNT, CDR2 YYREEE (reference sequence). The chain uses TRBV5-4 and TRBJ1-6, with D unresolved. The receptor's source is a female donor in good health and CMV-seropositive. The specimen sequenced was PBMCs. The CDR3 DNA reads as TGTGCCAGCAGCTTGGCCCAGAATAATTCACCCCTCCACTTT. Encoded protein: CASSLAQNNSPLHF.